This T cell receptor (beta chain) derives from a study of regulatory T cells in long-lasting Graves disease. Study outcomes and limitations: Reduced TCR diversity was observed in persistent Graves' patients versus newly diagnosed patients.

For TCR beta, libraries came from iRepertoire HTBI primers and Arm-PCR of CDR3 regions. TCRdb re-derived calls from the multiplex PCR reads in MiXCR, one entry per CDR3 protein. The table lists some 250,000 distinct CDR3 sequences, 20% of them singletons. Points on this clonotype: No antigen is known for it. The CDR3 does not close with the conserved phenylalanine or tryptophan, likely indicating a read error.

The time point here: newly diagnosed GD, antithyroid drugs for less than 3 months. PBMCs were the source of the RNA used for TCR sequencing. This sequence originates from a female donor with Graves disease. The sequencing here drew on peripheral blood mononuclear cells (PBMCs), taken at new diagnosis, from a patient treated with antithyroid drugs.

CDR3 sequence (DNA): TGTGCCAGCAGCTTAGTGGGGGGCACCGGGGAGCTGTTTCTT. Translating gives CASSLVGGTGELFL. The chain couples TRBV7-8 to TRBJ2-2, with D possibly matching TRBD2 (6 bases). V lost 1 base, J lost 4 bases, and 7 bases lay in between. CDR1 and CDR2 from the germline V gene are SGHVS and FQNEAQ. This CDR3 spans 14 amino acids.